In this sample, the clone carrying this T cell receptor (beta chain) turned up many times. Its antigen is not known. MiXCR, run by TCRdb on the RACE reads, gives a single entry per CDR3 protein. This table has nearly 350,000 distinct CDR3 sequences, approximately 6.3% appearing once. Indicated time point: patch test 1, 2 weeks after DPC sensitization. As for treatment: therapeutic diphenylcyclopropenone sensitization with weekly scalp DPC. This specimen comes from a study of human T cells and chemical hapten exposure. Study observations and caveats: Sensitizing with DPC caused no change in TCRs above 1 in 1000 frequency.

Germline values: CDR1 MNHEY, CDR2 SVGEGT. The CDR3 consists of 14 residues. J was trimmed by 2 bases and V by 5 bases; bases with no gene match: 4. The rearrangement links TRBV6-2 or TRBV6-3 to TRBJ2-7, with 9 bases aligning to TRBD2. The sample in question was whole blood, obtained in connection with sensitization to the hapten diphenylcyclopropenone (DPC). The source is a woman between 18 and 29 years old with alopecia areata. Some clones in this sample may be carry-over from other donors' samples. CDR3 amino acids: CASSSGGPAYEQYF. CDR3 DNA sequence: TGTGCCAGCAGTAGCGGGGGGCCCGCCTACGAGCAGTACTTC.